What follows are 4 T cell receptor beta chains derived from one specimen sequenced in a study of T-cell reconstitution after alpha-beta-depleted transplantation in children. Preparing the TCRbeta library involved the use of unique molecular identifiers. TCRdb re-analysed the PCR reads in MiXCR, keeping a single row per CDR3 protein. The sample includes 200,000 or so distinct CDR3 sequences, roughly 6.5% seen only once; the top ten take about 5%. The sequences come from PBMCs, collected before TCRalphabeta/CD19-depleted stem cell transplant. The receptor source for this set is a girl under three years old with combined immunodeficiency, due to receive a stem cell transplant.

The CDR3 DNA reads TGTGCCAGCAGCTCCACAGGGGGGTCGGATCAGCCCCAGCATTTT. Its protein product is CASSSTGGSDQPQHF. The chain recombines TRBV27 with TRBJ1-5, with 8 bases lining up with TRBD1. Germline V gene sequence: CDR1 MNHEY, CDR2 SMNVEV (reference sequence). Trimming cost V 6 bases and J 5 bases; bases outside gene matches: 9. The CDR3 contains 15 residues.

The rearrangement uses TRBV20-1 and TRBJ2-2; D remains ambiguous. This CDR3 has 14 amino acids. Trimming left V 3 bases short and J 0 bases short, with 8 bases between. Per germline, CDR1 DFQATT and CDR2 SNEGSKA (reference sequence). The CDR3 sequence: CSASRRTNTGELFF. CDR3 nucleotides: TGCAGTGCTAGTCGACGGACGAACACCGGGGAGCTGTTTTTT.

This clonotype has a handful of counts. The V and J genes are TRBV19 and TRBJ1-2; D might be TRBD1 (6 bases). Per the germline V gene, CDR1 is LNHDA and CDR2 is SQIVND (reference sequence). The CDR3 totals 16 residues. Trimming removed 0 bases from V and 8 bases from J, with 19 bases in between. The CDR3 spells CASSIEDGHPTGGYTF. The CDR3 nucleotides read TGTGCCAGTAGTATAGAAGATGGGCACCCGACAGGAGGCTACACCTTC.

The chain carries TRBV7-3 and TRBJ2-5; 11 bases fit TRBD2. V gave up 5 bases and J gave up 5 bases; unmatched junction bases: 10. The CDR3 is made up of 16 amino acids. Per the germline V gene, CDR1 is SGHTA and CDR2 is FQGTGA. The CDR3, as DNA: TGTGCCAGCAGCCCCCTAACTAGCGGGAGTATGGAGACCCAGTACTTC. It specifies CASSPLTSGSMETQYF.